These T cell receptor beta chains were read from a single sample in a study of shared T cell receptors in the human thymus. The assay was immunoSEQ multiplex PCR, and TCRdb's table has in-frame clones only and misses some. The profile covers 650,000 to 950,000 clones, with roughly 88% appearing a single time and more than 0.008% taken by the ten largest. This sample was shared with a second study, whose subject was human thymus T cells.

Sequenced input: thymocytes. Source of these receptors: a girl in the first two years of life with a congenital heart defect. Each CDR3 is given with its conserved first and last residue. The order of the fields is J gene, clone size, CDR3 length, V gene, D gene, CDR3 protein, CDR3 DNA. The D gene is left open where the match is weak. Only part of the rows carry a size: once, few, many, or a class if the clone is expanded.

j_call: TRBJ2-5; clone_size: -; cdr3_length: 17; v_call: TRBV12-5; d_call: -; cdr3_aa: CASGDPTSDRFKETQYF; cdr3_nt: TGTGCTAGTGGTGATCCCACGTCCGACAGGTTTAAAGAGACCCAGTACTTC
j_call: TRBJ2-3; clone_size: few; cdr3_length: 16; v_call: TRBV5-6; d_call: TRBD1; cdr3_aa: CASSTTEDRGTDTQYF; cdr3_nt: TGTGCCAGCAGCACTACTGAGGACAGGGGCACAGATACGCAGTATTTT
j_call: TRBJ1-2; clone_size: -; cdr3_length: 17; v_call: TRBV25-1; d_call: -; cdr3_aa: CASSERQGINANYGYTF; cdr3_nt: TGTGCCAGCAGTGAACGCCAGGGAATTAATGCTAACTATGGCTACACCTTC
j_call: TRBJ2-5; clone_size: -; cdr3_length: 16; v_call: TRBV5-1; d_call: -; cdr3_aa: CASSLVGERRQETQYF; cdr3_nt: TGCGCCAGCAGCTTGGTAGGTGAACGGAGACAAGAGACCCAGTACTTC
j_call: TRBJ2-1; clone_size: -; cdr3_length: 18; v_call: TRBV7-9; d_call: TRBD2; cdr3_aa: CASSYNQTTSTAPNEQFF; cdr3_nt: TGTGCCAGCAGCTACAATCAAACGACTAGCACCGCTCCCAATGAGCAGTTCTTC
j_call: TRBJ1-2; clone_size: -; cdr3_length: 14; v_call: TRBV18; d_call: TRBD1; cdr3_aa: CASSPSGGGYGYTF; cdr3_nt: TGTGCCAGCTCACCATCAGGGGGAGGCTATGGCTACACCTTC
j_call: TRBJ2-6; clone_size: -; cdr3_length: 14; v_call: TRBV5-1; d_call: -; cdr3_aa: CASAGASGANVLTF; cdr3_nt: TGCGCCAGCGCGGGGGCCTCTGGGGCCAACGTCCTGACTTTC
j_call: TRBJ2-2; clone_size: few; cdr3_length: 13; v_call: TRBV2; d_call: TRBD1; cdr3_aa: CASKGQGQGELFF; cdr3_nt: TGTGCCAGCAAGGGACAGGGCCAAGGGGAGCTGTTTTTT
j_call: TRBJ1-2; clone_size: -; cdr3_length: 14; v_call: TRBV4-1; d_call: -; cdr3_aa: CASSQDPGNYGYTF; cdr3_nt: TGCGCCAGCAGCCAAGATCCAGGAAACTATGGCTACACCTTC
j_call: TRBJ2-1; clone_size: once; cdr3_length: 15; v_call: TRBV5-1; d_call: TRBD1; cdr3_aa: CASSLGDRSYNEQFF; cdr3_nt: TGCGCCAGCAGCTTGGGGGACAGGTCCTACAATGAGCAGTTCTTC
j_call: TRBJ2-7; clone_size: -; cdr3_length: 15; v_call: TRBV7-8; d_call: TRBD1; cdr3_aa: CASSLFRDRGDEQYF; cdr3_nt: TGTGCCAGCAGCTTATTTCGGGACAGGGGCGACGAGCAGTACTTC
j_call: TRBJ2-4; clone_size: -; cdr3_length: 16; v_call: TRBV5-5; d_call: TRBD1; cdr3_aa: CASSLARDRETHIQYF; cdr3_nt: TGTGCCAGCAGCTTGGCCCGGGACAGGGAAACGCACATTCAGTACTTC
j_call: TRBJ2-4; clone_size: -; cdr3_length: 20; v_call: TRBV2; d_call: -; cdr3_aa: CASSPRPAGLAAWAKNIQYF; cdr3_nt: TGTGCCAGCAGCCCTCGACCTGCGGGGTTAGCAGCTTGGGCCAAAAACATTCAGTACTTC
j_call: TRBJ2-3; clone_size: -; cdr3_length: 18; v_call: TRBV7-2; d_call: -; cdr3_aa: CASSTTLLGPNSTDTQYF; cdr3_nt: TGTGCCAGCAGCACAACGCTACTAGGGCCGAATAGCACAGATACGCAGTATTTT
j_call: TRBJ1-1; clone_size: -; cdr3_length: 14; v_call: TRBV19; d_call: TRBD1; cdr3_aa: CASSSRTGGTEAFF; cdr3_nt: TGTGCCAGTAGTTCCCGGACAGGGGGGACTGAAGCTTTCTTT
j_call: TRBJ1-2; clone_size: -; cdr3_length: 14; v_call: TRBV6-1; d_call: -; cdr3_aa: CASSGRGTLSSVSF; cdr3_nt: TGTGCCAGCAGTGGAAGGGGGACCTTGTCTTCGGTAAGCTTC
j_call: TRBJ2-3; clone_size: -; cdr3_length: 13; v_call: TRBV27; d_call: -; cdr3_aa: CASSSGSTDTQYF; cdr3_nt: TGTGCCAGCAGTTCAGGATCCACAGATACGCAGTATTTT
j_call: TRBJ1-1; clone_size: -; cdr3_length: 18; v_call: TRBV7-6; d_call: -; cdr3_aa: CASSPLALQPTGNTEAFF; cdr3_nt: TGTGCCAGCAGCCCGCTTGCCTTACAACCGACAGGGAACACTGAAGCTTTCTTT
j_call: TRBJ1-3; clone_size: -; cdr3_length: 17; v_call: TRBV5-1; d_call: TRBD1; cdr3_aa: CASSPGTGKLSGNTIYF; cdr3_nt: TGCGCCAGCAGTCCCGGGACAGGGAAACTCTCGGGCAACACCATATATTTT
j_call: TRBJ2-5; clone_size: -; cdr3_length: 12; v_call: TRBV11-2; d_call: -; cdr3_aa: CATTGVRGTQYF; cdr3_nt: TGTGCCACCACGGGGGTTCGAGGGACCCAGTACTTC
j_call: TRBJ1-2; clone_size: -; cdr3_length: 15; v_call: TRBV29-1; d_call: -; cdr3_aa: CSVSGNRGTNYGYTF; cdr3_nt: TGCAGCGTATCCGGGAACAGAGGAACCAACTATGGCTACACCTTC
j_call: TRBJ2-4; clone_size: -; cdr3_length: 14; v_call: TRBV28; d_call: -; cdr3_aa: CASSPRDRKNIQYF; cdr3_nt: TGTGCCAGCAGTCCCCGTGACAGGAAAAACATTCAGTACTTC
j_call: TRBJ2-4; clone_size: -; cdr3_length: 16; v_call: TRBV27; d_call: TRBD2; cdr3_aa: CASTAGGSGAKNIQYF; cdr3_nt: TGTGCCAGCACCGCCGGGGGGTCGGGGGCCAAAAACATTCAGTACTTC
j_call: TRBJ1-2; clone_size: -; cdr3_length: 13; v_call: TRBV19; d_call: -; cdr3_aa: CASSQGANYGYTF; cdr3_nt: TGTGCCAGTAGCCAAGGGGCCAACTATGGCTACACCTTC